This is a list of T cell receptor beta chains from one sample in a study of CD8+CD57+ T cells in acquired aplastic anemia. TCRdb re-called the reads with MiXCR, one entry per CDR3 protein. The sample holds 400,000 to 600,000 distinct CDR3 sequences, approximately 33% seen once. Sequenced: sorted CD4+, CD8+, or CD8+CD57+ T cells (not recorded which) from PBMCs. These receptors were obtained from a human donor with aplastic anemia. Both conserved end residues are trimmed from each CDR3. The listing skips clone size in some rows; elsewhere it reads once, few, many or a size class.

CDR3aa: ASSEGWTRGTEAF; len: 13; j_gene: TRBJ1-1; v_gene: TRBV2; abundance: .
CDR3aa: ASSRAIYEQY; len: 10; j_gene: TRBJ2-7; v_gene: TRBV3-1; abundance: .
CDR3aa: ASSLTARQSEA; len: 11; j_gene: TRBJ2-6; v_gene: TRBV7-3; abundance: .
CDR3aa: ASSPGQSTNEKLF; len: 13; j_gene: TRBJ1-4; v_gene: TRBV25-1; abundance: .
CDR3aa: SAKGAVSYNEQF; len: 12; j_gene: TRBJ2-1; v_gene: TRBV20-1; abundance: few
CDR3aa: SARRGGQETQY; len: 11; j_gene: TRBJ2-5; v_gene: TRBV20-1; abundance: .
CDR3aa: ASSQETVTNEKLF; len: 13; j_gene: TRBJ1-4; v_gene: TRBV3-1; abundance: few
CDR3aa: ASSLKGTSAGYT; len: 12; j_gene: TRBJ1-2; v_gene: TRBV7-3; abundance: .
CDR3aa: ASSSQGLAYEQY; len: 12; j_gene: TRBJ2-7; v_gene: TRBV2; abundance: .
CDR3aa: ASSDFEGTTTDTQY; len: 14; j_gene: TRBJ2-3; v_gene: TRBV10-3; abundance: .
CDR3aa: ASSESGFGVSNQPQH; len: 15; j_gene: TRBJ1-5; v_gene: TRBV2; abundance: many
CDR3aa: SVGERTSGNEQY; len: 12; j_gene: TRBJ2-7; v_gene: TRBV29-1; abundance: many
CDR3aa: ASKGKGSPLH; len: 10; j_gene: TRBJ1-6; v_gene: TRBV28; abundance: .
CDR3aa: ASRLQRSYNEQY; len: 12; j_gene: .; v_gene: TRBV2; abundance: .
CDR3aa: AIRGPGELF; len: 9; j_gene: TRBJ2-2; v_gene: TRBV6-1; abundance: .
CDR3aa: ATAVYNEQF; len: 9; j_gene: TRBJ2-1; v_gene: TRBV6-1; abundance: few
CDR3aa: ASSDSRRVKGYT; len: 12; j_gene: TRBJ1-2; v_gene: TRBV6-5; abundance: few
CDR3aa: ASSEARPAGAEAF; len: 13; j_gene: TRBJ1-1; v_gene: TRBV2; abundance: .
CDR3aa: AGSLATGPNTEAF; len: 13; j_gene: TRBJ1-1; v_gene: TRBV7-6; abundance: .
CDR3aa: ATSRDPSNEQF; len: 11; j_gene: TRBJ2-1; v_gene: TRBV15; abundance: .
CDR3aa: ASSITGYGYT; len: 10; j_gene: TRBJ1-2; v_gene: TRBV19; abundance: once
CDR3aa: ASSSGDNEQF; len: 10; j_gene: TRBJ2-1; v_gene: TRBV11-3; abundance: few
CDR3aa: ATSRVTGSYNEQL; len: 13; j_gene: TRBJ2-1; v_gene: TRBV15; abundance: once
CDR3aa: SVVQPAISGNTIY; len: 13; j_gene: TRBJ1-3; v_gene: TRBV29-1; abundance: .
CDR3aa: SARAEADSYNEQF; len: 13; j_gene: TRBJ2-1; v_gene: TRBV20-1; abundance: few
CDR3aa: ASSGGGGGTEAF; len: 12; j_gene: TRBJ1-1; v_gene: TRBV3-1; abundance: few
CDR3aa: ASSQGVRSPLH; len: 11; j_gene: TRBJ1-6; v_gene: TRBV3-1; abundance: few
CDR3aa: SATKGLAYEQY; len: 11; j_gene: TRBJ2-7; v_gene: TRBV20-1; abundance: .
CDR3aa: ASRQMTVSNQPQH; len: 13; j_gene: TRBJ1-5; v_gene: TRBV19; abundance: many
CDR3aa: ASSPIGSGDGYT; len: 12; j_gene: TRBJ1-2; v_gene: TRBV14; abundance: few
CDR3aa: AWSLLDRNYYGYT; len: 13; j_gene: TRBJ1-2; v_gene: TRBV30; abundance: many
CDR3aa: ASRQTKNTGELF; len: 12; j_gene: TRBJ2-2; v_gene: TRBV2; abundance: few